The 31 T cell receptor beta chains below all came from one sample that was sequenced in a study of cytomegalovirus exposure and HLA in healthy donors. PCR primers comprised 60 Vbeta and 13 Jbeta primers. The method was immunoSEQ multiplex PCR; TCRdb's version includes in-frame clones alone and lacks a portion of them. The sample lists roughly 100,000 clones, about 80% occurring once. The sequenced sample was PBMCs. These receptors came from a young man in good health and CMV-seropositive.

The count of this clone is one. The chain couples TRBV19 to TRBJ1-2; D perhaps matches TRBD1 (6 bases). The V gene lost 7 bases and the J gene lost 8 bases, with 17 bases spanning the gap. The CDR3 is 13 residues long. Germline CDR1 reads LNHDA; CDR2 reads SQIVND (reference sequence). The CDR3 here is CASTPTGREGYTF. CDR3 DNA: TGTGCCAGTACCCCGACAGGCCGTGAGGGCTACACCTTC.

V usage is TRBV4-1 and J usage is TRBJ1-1; D is possibly TRBD1 (6 bases). This CDR3 region has 16 residues. V gave up 2 bases and J gave up 1 base, with 14 bases separating them. Germline V gene lookup returns CDR1 MGHRA and CDR2 YSYEKL. DNA for the CDR3: TGCGCCAGCAGCCAACCCGGGGGGGGGCGGAACACTGAAGCTTTCTTT. It yields the protein CASSQPGGGRNTEAFF.

This rearrangement joins TRBV30 to TRBJ1-2; no clear D gene. The V end was cut by 0 bases, the J end by 2 bases, with 10 bases between. Germline CDR1 GTSNPN, CDR2 SVGIG (reference sequence). The CDR3 consists of 14 residues. The CDR3 protein is CAWSVIPENYGYTF. The CDR3 nucleotides are TGTGCCTGGAGTGTAATTCCGGAGAACTATGGCTACACCTTC.

This clone was counted a few times. This chain links TRBV23-1 with TRBJ2-7; maybe TRBD1 (6 bases). TRBV23-1 counts as an open reading frame of uncertain function. Trimming stripped 9 bases from V and 2 bases from J, with 17 bases between. This CDR3 is 14 amino acids long. CDR3 region: CARIRQVSAYEQYV. In DNA form, the CDR3 reads TGCGCCAGAATTCGACAGGTAAGTGCCTACGAGCAGTACGTC.

This chain uses TRBV4-2 with TRBJ2-1, with 10 bases identical to TRBD2. Germline V gene sequence: CDR1 LGHNA, CDR2 YNFKEQ. The CDR3 runs to 17 residues. The V segment lost 1 base and the J segment 5 bases; nucleotides outside the gene matches: 8. CDR3 in amino acids: CASSQVPSGRTHNEQFF. Written as DNA, the CDR3 is TGTGCCAGCAGCCAAGTCCCTAGCGGGAGAACCCACAATGAGCAGTTCTTC.

This clone has a single count. The V and J genes are TRBV5-1 and TRBJ2-3; 8 positions agree with TRBD2. The CDR3 runs 14 residues. The germline V gene has CDR1 SGHRS and CDR2 YFSETQ. After removal of 3 bases from V and 1 base from J, the junction contained 1 base not matched to a gene. Here the CDR3 DNA reads TGCGCCAGCAGCTCGCGGGGGGGCACAGATACGCAGTATTTT. Translation gives CASSSRGGTDTQYF.

The rearrangement uses TRBV25-1 and TRBJ2-7, with TRBD2 matching over 9 bases. Unmatched junction bases numbered 5, after V lost 3 bases and J lost 5 bases. The CDR3 length is 14 residues. CDR1 and CDR2 (germline): MGHDK, SYGVNS. The CDR3 here is CASSDASGTHEQYF. CDR3 coding DNA: TGTGCCAGCAGTGATGCTAGCGGGACCCACGAGCAGTACTTC.

The genes are TRBV10-1 and TRBJ2-2; 13 nucleotides agree with TRBD2. The CDR3 covers 17 residues. J lost 5 bases, V lost 4 bases, and 7 bases had no gene match. Germline-derived CDR1 and CDR2 are WNHNN and SYGVQD (reference sequence). In nucleotides, the CDR3 is TGCGCCAGCAGTGGACTAGCGGGAGGCCTCTTTACCGGGGAGCTGTTTTTT. Translated: CASSGLAGGLFTGELFF.

This clone occurred a few times. The chain has TRBV10-3 and TRBJ1-1; possible D gene TRBD1, 5 bases. CDR3 size: 13 residues. The V end was cut by 6 bases, the J end by 2 bases, with 10 bases between. The germline V gene has CDR1 ENHRY and CDR2 SYGVKD. This CDR3 is CAISPGTNTEAFF. The CDR3 DNA follows: TGTGCCATCAGCCCAGGGACTAACACTGAAGCTTTCTTT.

V is TRBV4-3 and J is TRBJ2-7, with D maybe TRBD1 (5 bases). V lost 0 bases and J 2 bases, leaving 11 bases between the germline ends. CDR3 length equals 15 residues. Per germline, CDR1 LGHNA and CDR2 YSLEER. CDR3 amino acids: CASSQDSQGPYEQYF. CDR3 sequence (DNA): TGCGCCAGCAGCCAAGATAGCCAGGGTCCCTACGAGCAGTACTTC.

The chain joins TRBV6-1 to TRBJ1-1; D unclear. CDR1 and CDR2 from the germline V gene are MNHNS and SASEGT. Trimming took 4 bases from V and 3 from J, leaving 12 bases between them. This CDR3 spans 14 amino acids. This chain's CDR3 is CASSARSDYTEAFF. The CDR3 nucleotides read TGTGCCAGCAGTGCGCGGTCTGACTACACTGAAGCTTTCTTT.

This chain uses TRBV5-1 with TRBJ2-1; 7 positions match TRBD1. V lost 4 bases, J lost 2 bases, and 3 bases stayed unmatched. Germline-derived CDR1 and CDR2 are SGHRS and YFSETQ. The CDR3 is 14 residues long. This CDR3 reads CASSPDRTYNEQFF. CDR3 coding DNA: TGCGCCAGCAGCCCGGACAGGACCTACAATGAGCAGTTCTTC.

The rearrangement links TRBV5-4 to TRBJ2-1, with 9 bases matching TRBD2. CDR3 length: 15 amino acids. The germline CDR1 and CDR2 sequences are SGHNT and YYREEE (reference sequence). After removal of 0 bases from V and 4 bases from J, the junction contained 2 bases not matched to a gene. CDR3 region: CASSLGLAVYNEQFF. CDR3 nucleotides: TGTGCCAGCAGCTTGGGACTAGCGGTATACAATGAGCAGTTCTTC.

The chain employs TRBV30 and TRBJ1-5; 8 bases align to TRBD1. The CDR3 loop spans 14 amino acids. The V segment lost 1 base and the J segment 8 bases; nucleotides outside the gene matches: 7. CDR1 GTSNPN and CDR2 SVGIG come from the germline V gene (reference sequence). Here the CDR3 reads CAWSAGGNYKPQHF. The CDR3, as DNA: TGTGCCTGGAGTGCAGGGGGCAATTATAAGCCCCAGCATTTT. Combining the CDR3 with reference TRBV30 and TRBJ1-5 gives the whole variable domain SQTIHQWPATLVQPVGSPLSLECTVEGTSNPNLYWYRQAAGRGLQLLFYSVGIGQISSEVPQNLSASRPQDRQFILSSKKLLLSDSGFYLCAWSAGGNYKPQHFGDGTRLSIL.

The V gene is TRBV5-1, the J gene TRBJ1-1, with D perhaps matching TRBD1 (5 bases). Trimming removed 10 bases from V and 1 base from J, with 14 bases in between. The CDR3 length is 13 residues. Germline lookup yields CDR1 SGHRS and CDR2 YFSETQ. The CDR3 sequence: CASRGTSNTEAFF. CDR3 bases: TGCGCCTCTAGGGGAACTTCGAACACTGAAGCTTTCTTT.

J is TRBJ1-1 and V is TRBV5-1; D uncertain. The CDR3 extends over 13 amino acids. CDR1 is SGHRS and CDR2 is YFSETQ in the germline V gene. V was shortened by 5 bases and J by 0 bases, with 8 bases between the two germline ends. As DNA, the CDR3 is TGCGCCAGCAGTTCCGACTTGAACACTGAAGCTTTCTTT. It specifies CASSSDLNTEAFF.

This clone occurred a few times. This rearrangement joins TRBV14 to TRBJ1-2; D perhaps matches TRBD1 (6 bases). The V end lost 4 bases, the J end lost 2 bases, and 14 bases lay between the germline ends. Germline-derived CDR1 and CDR2 are SGHDN and FVKESK. This CDR3 comprises 15 residues. The CDR3 loop reads CASSLRQGWNYGYTF. CDR3 sequence (DNA): TGTGCCAGCAGCCTCCGCCAGGGGTGGAACTATGGCTACACCTTC.

This clone was counted between two and nine times. V and J are TRBV28 and TRBJ1-5; 9 bases fit TRBD1. There are 14 residues in the CDR3. CDR1 and CDR2 (germline): MDHEN, SYDVKM. With 7 bases clipped from V and 3 bases from J, the junction kept 4 bases outside the gene matches. The CDR3 region is CASKTGGSNQPQHF. The CDR3 DNA reads TGTGCCAGCAAGACAGGGGGTTCCAATCAGCCCCAGCATTTT.

The chain recombines TRBV10-3 with TRBJ1-4; 7 bases fit TRBD1. Germline values: CDR1 ENHRY, CDR2 SYGVKD. The V gene end was trimmed by 3 bases and the J gene end by 8 bases; junction bases not matched to a gene: 9. The CDR3 is 15 residues long. This CDR3 is CAISDLEGGREKLFF. In nucleotides, the CDR3 is TGTGCCATCAGTGACTTAGAAGGGGGCCGGGAAAAACTGTTTTTT.

This clone was detected a few times. The rearrangement joins TRBV4-1 to TRBJ1-1; the D gene is possibly TRBD1 (5 bases). Germline-derived CDR1 and CDR2 are MGHRA and YSYEKL. This CDR3 has 15 amino acids. Trimming pared 4 bases from V and 4 bases from J, leaving 16 bases between. CDR3 nucleotides: TGCGCCAGCAGCCCCCGGTACCAGGGCCCCACTGAAGCTTTCTTT. It codes for CASSPRYQGPTEAFF.

The chain joins TRBV28 to TRBJ1-5; TRBD1 aligns across 11 bases. Germline V gene lookup returns CDR1 MDHEN and CDR2 SYDVKM. The ends lost 4 bases at V and 1 base at J; junction bases unmatched: 9. CDR3 length equals 18 residues. Here the CDR3 reads CASSSGQGAGVSNQPQHF. In nucleotides, the CDR3 is TGTGCCAGCAGTTCCGGACAGGGGGCCGGCGTGAGCAATCAGCCCCAGCATTTT.

The chain links TRBV28 to TRBJ2-5; perhaps TRBD2 as D (6 bases). There are 13 residues in the CDR3. V lost 7 bases, J lost 5 bases, and 14 bases lay in between. In germline, CDR1 is MDHEN, CDR2 SYDVKM. The DNA of the CDR3 is TGTGCCAGCACCCACTCGGGGGTTGAGACCCAGTACTTC. It encodes CASTHSGVETQYF.

The chain joins TRBV11-2 to TRBJ1-4, with D tentatively TRBD1 (5 bases). Germline lookup yields CDR1 SGHAT and CDR2 FQNNGV. The CDR3 is 13 residues long. The V gene lost 5 bases and the J gene lost 8 bases, with 12 bases spanning the gap. CDR3: CASSITGPEKLFF. DNA of the CDR3: TGTGCCAGCAGCATAACAGGTCCCGAAAAACTGTTTTTT.

The chain employs TRBV5-4 and TRBJ2-5; D is uncertain. The CDR3 runs to 12 residues. Trimming removed 0 bases from V and 5 bases from J, with 5 bases in between. In germline, CDR1 is SGHNT, CDR2 YYREEE (reference sequence). The CDR3 protein is CASSLGIETQYF. The DNA of the CDR3 is TGTGCCAGCAGCTTGGGTATCGAGACCCAGTACTTC.

This chain uses TRBV11-2 with TRBJ2-1; TRBD2 matches 9 bases. Unmatched junction bases numbered 6, after V lost 0 bases and J lost 6 bases. CDR3 length equals 16 residues. Germline assignment: CDR1 SGHAT and CDR2 FQNNGV. In DNA form, the CDR3 reads TGTGCCAGCAGCTTAGAGGCGGGAGGGCTACCCAATGAGCAGTTCTTC. Translation gives CASSLEAGGLPNEQFF.

This chain uses TRBV28 with TRBJ2-7; D possibly corresponds to TRBD1 (5 bases). Looked up from germline, CDR1 is MDHEN and CDR2 is SYDVKM. This CDR3 is 13 amino acids long. The V gene lost 5 bases and the J gene lost 3 bases, with 11 bases spanning the gap. The CDR3 loop is CASSRGARYEQYV. The CDR3 nucleotides are TGTGCCAGCAGTAGGGGTGCCCGCTACGAGCAGTACGTC.

This chain links TRBV7-9 with TRBJ2-1; TRBD2 matches 9 bases. CDR1 is SEHNR, CDR2 FQNEAQ, per germline (reference sequence). The V and J ends lost 2 bases and 4 bases, in that order; junction bases with no gene match: 12. This CDR3 contains 18 residues. CDR3 coding DNA: TGTGCCAGCAGCTTAAATGACGGGCTAGCGGGGCAATACAATGAGCAGTTCTTC. Translating it yields CASSLNDGLAGQYNEQFF.

In this sample, this clone turned up a few times. This chain links TRBV12-2 with TRBJ2-7; the table's D gene call, TRBD1, was not cross checked with the DNA. TRBV12-2 is a known pseudogene. The length of the CDR3 is 15 residues. DNA of the CDR3: TGTGCAAGTCGCCGATGTCAGGGGGCTTCCTACGAGCAGTACGTC. Translation gives CASRRCQGASYEQYV.

This chain joins TRBV18 and TRBJ2-1; 9 nucleotides agree with TRBD2. V shed 4 bases and J 6 bases; nucleotides not matched to a gene: 10. The CDR3 sequence is 16 residues long. Germline CDR1 is KGHSH and CDR2 is LQKENI. The CDR3 DNA sequence: TGTGCCAGCTCACGAGTCGGTAGCGGGGGCCCCAATGAGCAGTTCTTC. Amino acid sequence: CASSRVGSGGPNEQFF.

The chain combines TRBV28 with TRBJ2-3; D perhaps matches TRBD1 (5 bases). The V end was cut by 3 bases, the J end by 0 bases, with 13 bases between. The CDR3 totals 16 residues. The germline V gene encodes CDR1 MDHEN and CDR2 SYDVKM. The CDR3 loop is CASSFFRATSTDTQYF. The DNA of the CDR3 is TGTGCCAGCAGTTTTTTCAGGGCTACTAGCACAGATACGCAGTATTTT.

The V gene is TRBV15, the J gene TRBJ1-2; 10 nucleotides match TRBD1. V dropped 0 bases and J dropped 2; count of bases not matched to a gene: 6. There are 17 residues in the CDR3. Germline CDR1 reads LNHNV; CDR2 reads YYDKDF (reference sequence). CDR3 in amino acids: CATSRDAPGQGNYGYTF. The CDR3 coding sequence is TGTGCCACCAGCAGAGATGCCCCGGGACAGGGGAACTATGGCTACACCTTC.